This T cell receptor beta chain was sequenced for a study of T cell changes during pregnancy in multiple sclerosis. Sequencing was performed with immunoSEQ multiplex PCR; in TCRdb, only in-frame clones are kept and a portion is missing. The sample lists about 41,000 clones; around 93% were seen once. CDR1 is SEHNR and CDR2 is FQNEAQ in the germline V gene (reference sequence). Trimming took 5 bases from V and 1 from J; bases not matched to a gene: 10. This CDR3 is 16 amino acids long. The input for sequencing was CD8+ T cells from peripheral blood mononuclear cells, taken in the third trimester of pregnancy. The TCR comes from a female donor with multiple sclerosis, enrolled in a pregnancy study. The chain has TRBV7-9 and TRBJ2-5; 7 positions agree with TRBD1. The CDR3 bases are TGTGCCAGCAGCCCCGACAGGGTCGGTCTCCAAGAGACCCAGTACTTC. This codes for CASSPDRVGLQETQYF.